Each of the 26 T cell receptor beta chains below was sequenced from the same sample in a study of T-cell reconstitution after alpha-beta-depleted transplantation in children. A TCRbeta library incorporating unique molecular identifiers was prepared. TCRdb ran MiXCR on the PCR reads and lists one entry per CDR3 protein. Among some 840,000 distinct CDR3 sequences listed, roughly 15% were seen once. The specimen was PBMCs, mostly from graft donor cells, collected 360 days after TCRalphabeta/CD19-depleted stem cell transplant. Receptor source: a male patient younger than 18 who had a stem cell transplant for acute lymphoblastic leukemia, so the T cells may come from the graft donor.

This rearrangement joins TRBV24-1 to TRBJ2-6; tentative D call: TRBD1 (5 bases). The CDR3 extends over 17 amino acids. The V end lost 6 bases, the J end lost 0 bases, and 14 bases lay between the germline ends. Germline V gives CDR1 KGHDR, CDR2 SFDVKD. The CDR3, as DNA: TGTGCCACCAGTAATGGAGTGGGGCCCTCTGGGGCCAACGTCCTGACTTTC. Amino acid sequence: CATSNGVGPSGANVLTF.

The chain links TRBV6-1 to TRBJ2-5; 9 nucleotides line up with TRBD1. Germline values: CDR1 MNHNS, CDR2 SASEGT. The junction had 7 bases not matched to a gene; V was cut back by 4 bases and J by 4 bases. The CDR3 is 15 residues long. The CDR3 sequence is CASSGYRGPGETQYF. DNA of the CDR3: TGTGCCAGCAGTGGATACAGGGGGCCAGGAGAGACCCAGTACTTC.

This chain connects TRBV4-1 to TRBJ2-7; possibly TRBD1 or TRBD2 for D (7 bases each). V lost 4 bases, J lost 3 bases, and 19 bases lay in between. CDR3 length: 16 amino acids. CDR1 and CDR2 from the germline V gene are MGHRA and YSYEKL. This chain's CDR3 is CASSLSPQGGGYEQYF. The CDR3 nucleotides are TGCGCCAGCAGCCTTAGCCCCCAGGGGGGGGGCTACGAGCAGTACTTC.

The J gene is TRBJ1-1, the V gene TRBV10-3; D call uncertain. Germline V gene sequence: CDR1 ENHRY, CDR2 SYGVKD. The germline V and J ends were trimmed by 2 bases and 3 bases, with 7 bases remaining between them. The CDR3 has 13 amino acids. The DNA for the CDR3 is TGTGCCATCAGTGAGCAATCGGACACTGAAGCTTTCTTT. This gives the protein CAISEQSDTEAFF.

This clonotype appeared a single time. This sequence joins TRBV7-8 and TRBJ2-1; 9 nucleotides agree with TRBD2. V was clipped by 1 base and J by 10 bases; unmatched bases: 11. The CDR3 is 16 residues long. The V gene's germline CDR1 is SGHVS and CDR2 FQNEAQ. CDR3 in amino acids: CASSLVSSGAGGEQFF. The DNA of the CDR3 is TGTGCCAGCAGCTTAGTGTCTAGCGGGGCGGGGGGGGAGCAGTTCTTC.

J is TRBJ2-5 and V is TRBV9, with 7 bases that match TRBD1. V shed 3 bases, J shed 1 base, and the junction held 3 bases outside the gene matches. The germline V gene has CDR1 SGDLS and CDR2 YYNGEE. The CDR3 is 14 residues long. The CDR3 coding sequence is TGTGCCAGCAGCGAGTGGGACAGCCAAGAGACCCAGTACTTC. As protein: CASSEWDSQETQYF. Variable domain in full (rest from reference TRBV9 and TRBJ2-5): DSGVTQTPKHLITATGQRVTLRCSPRSGDLSVYWYQQSLDQGLQFLIQYYNGEERAKGNILERFSAQQFPDLHSELNLSSLELGDSALYFCASSEWDSQETQYFGPGTRLLVL.

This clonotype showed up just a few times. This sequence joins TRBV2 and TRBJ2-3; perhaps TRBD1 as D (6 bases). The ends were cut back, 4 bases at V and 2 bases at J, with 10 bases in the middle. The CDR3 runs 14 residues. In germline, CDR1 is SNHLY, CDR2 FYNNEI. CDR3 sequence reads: CASSGAGATDTQYF. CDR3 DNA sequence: TGTGCCAGCAGTGGGGCAGGGGCCACAGATACGCAGTATTTT.

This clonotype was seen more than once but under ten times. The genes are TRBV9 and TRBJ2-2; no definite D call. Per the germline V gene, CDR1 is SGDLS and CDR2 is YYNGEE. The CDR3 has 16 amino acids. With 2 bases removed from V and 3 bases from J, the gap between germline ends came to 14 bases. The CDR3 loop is CASSVFSRADTGELFF. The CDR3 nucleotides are TGTGCCAGCAGCGTGTTTTCACGGGCAGACACCGGGGAGCTGTTTTTT.

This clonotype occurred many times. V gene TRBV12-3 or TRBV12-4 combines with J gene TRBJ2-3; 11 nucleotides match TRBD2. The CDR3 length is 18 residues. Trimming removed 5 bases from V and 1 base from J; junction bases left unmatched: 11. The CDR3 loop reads CASSLQWGTSGGTDTQYF. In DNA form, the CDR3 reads TGTGCCAGCAGTCTCCAGTGGGGGACTAGCGGCGGCACAGATACGCAGTATTTT.

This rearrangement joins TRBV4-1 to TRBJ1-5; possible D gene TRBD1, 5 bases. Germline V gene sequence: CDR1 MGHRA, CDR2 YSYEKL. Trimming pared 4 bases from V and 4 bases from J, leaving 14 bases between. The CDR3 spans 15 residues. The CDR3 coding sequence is TGCGCCAGCAGCCCCCTGGGGGACGCGAATCAGCCCCAGCATTTT. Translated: CASSPLGDANQPQHF.

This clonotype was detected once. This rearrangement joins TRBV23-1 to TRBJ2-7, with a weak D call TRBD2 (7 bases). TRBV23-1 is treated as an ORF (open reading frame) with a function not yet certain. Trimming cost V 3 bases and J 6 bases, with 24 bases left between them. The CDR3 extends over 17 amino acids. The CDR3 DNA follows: TGCGCCAGCAGTCAGCCCCCACTAGGGGGAGGGCCGAGCGAGCAGTACTTC. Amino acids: CASSQPPLGGGPSEQYF.

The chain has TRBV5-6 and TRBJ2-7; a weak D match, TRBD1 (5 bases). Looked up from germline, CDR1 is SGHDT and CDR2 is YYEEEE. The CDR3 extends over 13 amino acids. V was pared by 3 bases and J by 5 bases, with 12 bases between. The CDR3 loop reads CASSYGQVHEQYF. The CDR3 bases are TGTGCCAGCAGCTACGGACAAGTACACGAGCAGTACTTC.

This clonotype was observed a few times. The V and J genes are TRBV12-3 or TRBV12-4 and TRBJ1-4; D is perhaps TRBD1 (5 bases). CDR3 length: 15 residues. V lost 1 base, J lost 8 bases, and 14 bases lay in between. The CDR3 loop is CASSLERGGYEKLFF. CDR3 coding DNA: TGTGCCAGCAGTTTAGAAAGGGGAGGCTACGAAAAACTGTTTTTT.

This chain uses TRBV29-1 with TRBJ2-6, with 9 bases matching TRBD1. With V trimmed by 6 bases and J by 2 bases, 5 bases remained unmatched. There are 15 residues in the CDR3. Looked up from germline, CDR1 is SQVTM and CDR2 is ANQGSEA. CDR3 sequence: CSVAGTGTGANVLTF. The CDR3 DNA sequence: TGCAGCGTGGCCGGGACAGGGACTGGGGCCAACGTCCTGACTTTC.

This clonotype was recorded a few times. The chain's CDR3 is CASSQGATVPKLFF. CDR3 bases: TGTGCCAGCAGCCAGGGGGCTACCGTCCCTAAACTGTTTTTT. The chain couples TRBV3-1 to TRBJ1-4; tentatively, D is TRBD1 (6 bases). The germline V gene encodes CDR1 LGHDT and CDR2 YNNKEL (reference sequence). Trimming cost V 3 bases and J 11 bases, with 16 bases left between them. The CDR3 spans 14 residues.

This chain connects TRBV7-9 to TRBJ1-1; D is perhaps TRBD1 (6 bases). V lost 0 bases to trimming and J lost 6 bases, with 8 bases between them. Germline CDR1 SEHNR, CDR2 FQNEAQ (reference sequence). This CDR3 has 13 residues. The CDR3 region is CASSLARTAEAFF. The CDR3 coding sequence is TGTGCCAGCAGCTTAGCCCGGACAGCTGAAGCTTTCTTT.

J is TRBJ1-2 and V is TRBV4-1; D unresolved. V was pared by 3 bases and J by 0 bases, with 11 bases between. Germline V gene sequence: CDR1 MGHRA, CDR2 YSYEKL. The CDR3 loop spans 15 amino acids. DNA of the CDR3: TGCGCCAGCAGCCATGGGAGGATCACTAACTATGGCTACACCTTC. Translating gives CASSHGRITNYGYTF.

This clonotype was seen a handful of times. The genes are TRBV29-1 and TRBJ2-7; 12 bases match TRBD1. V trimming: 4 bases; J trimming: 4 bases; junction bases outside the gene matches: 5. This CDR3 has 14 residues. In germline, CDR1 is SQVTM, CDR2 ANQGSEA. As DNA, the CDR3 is TGCAGCGTTGCCGGGACAGGGGGCATTTACGAGCAGTACTTC. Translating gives CSVAGTGGIYEQYF.

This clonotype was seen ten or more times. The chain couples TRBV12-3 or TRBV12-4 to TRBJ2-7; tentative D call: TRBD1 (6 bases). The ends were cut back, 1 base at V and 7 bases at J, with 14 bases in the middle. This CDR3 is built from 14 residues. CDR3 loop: CASSLGQGRGEQYF. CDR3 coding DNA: TGTGCCAGCAGTTTAGGGCAGGGGCGCGGAGAGCAGTACTTC.

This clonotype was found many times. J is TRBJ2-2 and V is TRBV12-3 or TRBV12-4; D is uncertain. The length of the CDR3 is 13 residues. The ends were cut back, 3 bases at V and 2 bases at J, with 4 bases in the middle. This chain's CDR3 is CASSFSNTGELFF. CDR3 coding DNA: TGTGCCAGCAGTTTTAGTAACACCGGGGAGCTGTTTTTT.

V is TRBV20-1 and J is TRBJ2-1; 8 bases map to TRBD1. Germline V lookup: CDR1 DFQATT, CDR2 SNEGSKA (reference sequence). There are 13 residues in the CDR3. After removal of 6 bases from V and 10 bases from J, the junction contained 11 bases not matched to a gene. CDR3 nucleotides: TGCAGTGCCCCGGGACAGGCCACCGGGGAGCAGTTCTTC. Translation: CSAPGQATGEQFF.

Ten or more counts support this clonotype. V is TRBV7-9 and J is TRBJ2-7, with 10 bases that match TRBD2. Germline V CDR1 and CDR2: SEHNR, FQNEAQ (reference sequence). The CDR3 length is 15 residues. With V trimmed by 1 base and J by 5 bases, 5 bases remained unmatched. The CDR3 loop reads CASSLVTSGRHEQYF. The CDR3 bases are TGTGCCAGCAGCTTAGTGACTAGCGGGCGCCACGAGCAGTACTTC.

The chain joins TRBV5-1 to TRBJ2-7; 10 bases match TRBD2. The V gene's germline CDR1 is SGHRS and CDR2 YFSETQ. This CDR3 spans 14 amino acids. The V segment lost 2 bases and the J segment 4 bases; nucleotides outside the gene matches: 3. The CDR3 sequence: CASSFGTSAYEQYF. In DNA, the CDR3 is TGCGCCAGCAGCTTCGGGACTAGCGCGTACGAGCAGTACTTC.

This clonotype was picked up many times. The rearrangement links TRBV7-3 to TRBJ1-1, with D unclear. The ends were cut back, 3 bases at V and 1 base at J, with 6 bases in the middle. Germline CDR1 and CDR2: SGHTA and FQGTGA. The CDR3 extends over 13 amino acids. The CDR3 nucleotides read TGTGCCAGCAGCTTGTACGGGAACACTGAAGCTTTCTTT. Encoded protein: CASSLYGNTEAFF.

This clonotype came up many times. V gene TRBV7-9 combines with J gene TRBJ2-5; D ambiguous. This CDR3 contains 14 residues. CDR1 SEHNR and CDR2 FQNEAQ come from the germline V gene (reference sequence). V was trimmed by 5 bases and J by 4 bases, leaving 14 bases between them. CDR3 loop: CASSHGPRVETQYF. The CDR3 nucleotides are TGTGCCAGCAGCCACGGGCCCCGAGTAGAGACCCAGTACTTC. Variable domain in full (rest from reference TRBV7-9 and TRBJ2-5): DTGVSQNPRHKITKRGQNVTFRCDPISEHNRLYWYRQTLGQGPEFLTYFQNEAQLEKSRLLSDRFSAERPKGSFSTLEIQRTEQGDSAMYLCASSHGPRVETQYFGPGTRLLVL.

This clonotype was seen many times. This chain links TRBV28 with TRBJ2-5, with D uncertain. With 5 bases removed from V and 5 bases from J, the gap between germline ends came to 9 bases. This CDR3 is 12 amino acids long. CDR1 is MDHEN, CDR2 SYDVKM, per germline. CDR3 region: CASSLPRETQYF. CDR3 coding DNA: TGTGCCAGCAGTCTCCCCCGGGAGACCCAGTACTTC.